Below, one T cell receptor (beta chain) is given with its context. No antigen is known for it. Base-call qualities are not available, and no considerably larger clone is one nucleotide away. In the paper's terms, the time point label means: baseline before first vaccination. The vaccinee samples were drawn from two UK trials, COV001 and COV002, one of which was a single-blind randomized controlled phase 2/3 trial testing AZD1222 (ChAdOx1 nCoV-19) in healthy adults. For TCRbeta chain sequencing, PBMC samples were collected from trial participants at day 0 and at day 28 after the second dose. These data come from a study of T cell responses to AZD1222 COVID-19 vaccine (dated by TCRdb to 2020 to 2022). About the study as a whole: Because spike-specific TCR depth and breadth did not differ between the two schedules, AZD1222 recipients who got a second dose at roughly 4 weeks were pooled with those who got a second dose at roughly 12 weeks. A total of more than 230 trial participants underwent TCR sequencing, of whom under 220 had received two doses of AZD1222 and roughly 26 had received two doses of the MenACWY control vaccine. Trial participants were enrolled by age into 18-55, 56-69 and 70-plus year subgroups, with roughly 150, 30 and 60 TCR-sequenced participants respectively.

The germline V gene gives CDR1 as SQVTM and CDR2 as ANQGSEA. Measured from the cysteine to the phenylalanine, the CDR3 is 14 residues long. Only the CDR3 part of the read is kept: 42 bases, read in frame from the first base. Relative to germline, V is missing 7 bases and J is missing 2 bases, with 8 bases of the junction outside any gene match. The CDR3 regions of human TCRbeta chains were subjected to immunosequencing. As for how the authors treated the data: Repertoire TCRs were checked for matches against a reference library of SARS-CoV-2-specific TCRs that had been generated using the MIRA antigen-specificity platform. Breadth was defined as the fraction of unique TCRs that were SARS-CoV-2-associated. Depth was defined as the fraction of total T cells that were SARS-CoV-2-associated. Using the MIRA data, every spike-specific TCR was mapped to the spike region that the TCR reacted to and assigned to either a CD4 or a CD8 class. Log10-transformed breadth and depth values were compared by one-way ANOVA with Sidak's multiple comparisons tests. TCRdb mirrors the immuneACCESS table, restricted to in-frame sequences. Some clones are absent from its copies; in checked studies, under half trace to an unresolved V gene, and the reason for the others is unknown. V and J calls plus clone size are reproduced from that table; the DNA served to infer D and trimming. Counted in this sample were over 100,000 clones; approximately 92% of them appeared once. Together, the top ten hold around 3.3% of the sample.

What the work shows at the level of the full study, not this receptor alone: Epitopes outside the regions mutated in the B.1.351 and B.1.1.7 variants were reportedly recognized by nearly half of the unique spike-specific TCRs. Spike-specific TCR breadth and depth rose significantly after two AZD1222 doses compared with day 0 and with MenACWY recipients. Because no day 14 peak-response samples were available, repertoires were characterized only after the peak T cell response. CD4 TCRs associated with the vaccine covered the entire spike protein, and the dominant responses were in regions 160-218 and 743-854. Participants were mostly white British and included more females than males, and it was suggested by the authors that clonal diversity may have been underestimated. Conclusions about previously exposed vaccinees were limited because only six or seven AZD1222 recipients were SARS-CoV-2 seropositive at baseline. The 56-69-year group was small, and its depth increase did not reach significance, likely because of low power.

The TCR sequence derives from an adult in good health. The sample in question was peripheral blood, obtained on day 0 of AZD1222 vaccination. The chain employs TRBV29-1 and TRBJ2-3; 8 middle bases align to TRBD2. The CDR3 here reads CSGAGTRATDTQYF. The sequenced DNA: TGCAGCGGCGCCGGGACTAGAGCCACAGATACGCAGTATTTT.